This T cell receptor (beta chain) derives from a study of spatial heterogeneity in lung cancer (dated by TCRdb to about 2019). Looking at the study overall: Donors were over 60 patients with early-stage, untreated non-small cell lung cancer from the lung TRACERx cohort. Follow-up PBMC samples were sequenced whenever available, and the median time to follow-up was around two years after resection. Beta-chain transcripts were consistently detected in greater numbers than alpha-chain transcripts, which likely reflected higher beta-chain transcript abundance. In the raw uncorrected reads, each unique combination of TCR and UMI appeared on average more than ten times. The study quantitatively compared TCR alpha and beta repertoires across multiple tumor regions, matched nontumor lung and blood in non-small cell lung cancer. Nonsynonymous mutation counts, determined by whole-exome sequencing of tumor tissue, were related to TCR repertoire features. At surgery, both alpha and beta chains were TCR-sequenced in 220 tumor regions, roughly 64 matched nontumor lung samples and a few dozen PBMC samples.

Reading the label with the study, this specimen's time point is: blood at routine non-recurrence follow-up after resection. Without any cell sorting, TCR sequencing was performed on whole RNA extracted either from tumor and nontumor lung tissue or from cryopreserved PBMC samples. Only patients for whom sufficient RNA was available from at least two tumor regions were selected for TCR sequencing. Library method: 5' RACE. TCRdb names NextSeq 500 as the instrument used. The TCR library protocol attached a unique molecular identifier to each TCR cDNA molecule to allow correction of PCR and sequencing errors. Turning to the authors' computational methods: TCR identification, UMI-based error correction and CDR3 extraction were all carried out with Decombinator tools. Expanded TCRs were defined as those above a frequency of 2 per 1,000, corresponding to the top 1% of the tumor frequency distribution. Each repertoire was subsampled 100 times to 5,000 TCRs, after which Renyi diversity was computed with the R vegan package. To build CDR3 similarity networks, amino acid triplet string-kernel similarity was used, and CDR3s were connected when their pairwise similarity was above 0.82. The public reads were reanalyzed by TCRdb: fastp trimming at Q25, MiXCR alignment, in-frame beta chains only. All rows with the same CDR3 protein become a single entry with the most common DNA and genes. TCRdb, not the authors, supplied the V and J calls. The sample records about 47,000 distinct CDR3 sequences, 10% to 15% of which are singletons. The ten largest clones represent about 30% of the sample.

The paper as a whole reports these results and caveats: Confirming at a functional level the hypothesis that regional TCRs recognize regional mutations was considered to require additional single-cell paired TCR alpha and beta sequencing. Ubiquitous expanded tumor TCRs showed up in blood more often at tumor resection than at routine follow-up. Only about 14 patients were included in comparisons of baseline and follow-up blood repertoires.

Trimmed from V: 0 bases; trimmed from J: 8 bases; junction bases lacking a gene match: 4. The germline V gene sets CDR1 to SGHTA and CDR2 to FQGNSA. From its cysteine to its phenylalanine, the CDR3 spans 14 amino acids. The sequence is cut down to CDR3 DNA, 42 bases in frame from base 1. Many counts were recorded for this clonotype. The antigen it recognizes is unknown. Base qualities are not provided; no much larger clone lies one nucleotide away. Rearrangement joined TRBV7-2 to TRBJ2-1; 7 bases in between match TRBD2. The source was PBMCs, collected at follow-up. The TCR was taken from a male donor with early-stage non-small cell lung cancer. The CDR3 reads CASSLAGRGDEQFF. DNA sequence: TGTGCCAGCAGCTTAGCGGGGAGGGGCGATGAGCAGTTCTTC.